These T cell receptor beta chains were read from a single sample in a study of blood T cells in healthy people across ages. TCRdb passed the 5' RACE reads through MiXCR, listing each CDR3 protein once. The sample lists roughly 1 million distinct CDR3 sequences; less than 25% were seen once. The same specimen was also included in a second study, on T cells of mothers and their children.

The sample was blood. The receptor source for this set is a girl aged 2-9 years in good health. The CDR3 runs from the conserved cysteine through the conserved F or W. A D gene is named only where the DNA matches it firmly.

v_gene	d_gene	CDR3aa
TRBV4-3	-	CASSQDPVGGYEQYF
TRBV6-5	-	CASRGDISEQYF
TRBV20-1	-	CSARDQSEGTNTEAFF
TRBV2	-	CASSDGQQGTDYEQYF
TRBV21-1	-	CASSTGVQLEKLFF
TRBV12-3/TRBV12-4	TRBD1	CASTPQGVPNEKLFF
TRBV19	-	CASNDRSGTLSSYNEQFF
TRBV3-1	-	CASSQVLAGSSYEQYF
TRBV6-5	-	CASSYSDSALSYTF
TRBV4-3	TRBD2	CASSPLAGGINEQFF
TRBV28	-	CASSSSGVLGDTQYF
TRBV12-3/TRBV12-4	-	CASSTGFGEKLFF
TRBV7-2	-	CASRERESSYNSPLHF
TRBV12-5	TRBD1	CASGHNQGANTEAFF
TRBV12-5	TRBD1	CASGLVLTDRAQETQYF
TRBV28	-	CATTGTRRYNEQFF
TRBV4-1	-	CASSQGSAEQYF
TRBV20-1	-	CSARDRREKLFF
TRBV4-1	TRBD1	CASSQETGGNEQYF
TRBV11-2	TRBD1	CASSPRTGGVYEQYF
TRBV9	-	CASSPYGQKETQYF
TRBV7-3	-	CASSWAATGVSYGYTF
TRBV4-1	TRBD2	CASSQAGGIDEQYF
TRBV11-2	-	CASSEVSVGNEQFF
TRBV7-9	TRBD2	CASSLLPSRGVETQYF
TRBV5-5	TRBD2	CASTPHLAGLSSYEQYF
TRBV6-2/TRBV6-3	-	CASSYGPEQYF
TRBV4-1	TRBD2	CASSQEGSGTYNEQFF
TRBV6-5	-	CASTPGGPNTEAFF
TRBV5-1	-	CASSPLGWYNEQFF
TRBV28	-	CASSTLGGGRTYEQYF
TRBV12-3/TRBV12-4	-	CASSLISSEQYF
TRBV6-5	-	CASSSGGQVEKLFF
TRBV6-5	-	CASSYSFGHTF
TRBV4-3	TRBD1	CASSQDSTGGSGANVLTF
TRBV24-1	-	CATSRAELDEQYF
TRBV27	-	CASSPLTGLPYNEQFF
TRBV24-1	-	CATRRGRSDGGTDTQYF
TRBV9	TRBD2	CASSVDGRDTDTQYF
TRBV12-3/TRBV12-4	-	CASSLFAGNGYTF
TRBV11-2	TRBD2	CASSSGAGRTDTQYF
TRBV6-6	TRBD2	CASSGSGGYNTGELFF
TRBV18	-	CASSPGIGRNSPLHF
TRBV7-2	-	CASSLLGGSGTQYF
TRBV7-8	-	CASSLAEGRAWGETQYF
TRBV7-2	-	CASSLIIQTQYF
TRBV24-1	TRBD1	CATSDRGQGAYNEQFF
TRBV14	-	CASSQVSPPGRQYF
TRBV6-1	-	CASSDRVTEAFF
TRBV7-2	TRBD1	CASSSTGQGVKKLFF
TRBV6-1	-	CASSEMGRRQETQYF
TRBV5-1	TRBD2	CASSYERELREQYF
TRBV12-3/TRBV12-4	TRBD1	CASSPTGVTEAFF
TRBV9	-	CASTRSPGETQYF
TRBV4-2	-	CASSQDITPGAFF